The source of this TCR beta chain is a study of preoperative IRX-2 immunotherapy in early breast cancer. Measured with immunoSEQ multiplex PCR; TCRdb has only the in-frame clones, and not every one. The sample holds more than 20,000 clones, about 75% seen once. Germline loops: CDR1 MGHDK, CDR2 SYGVNS. V trimming: 4 bases; J trimming: 4 bases; junction bases outside the gene matches: 2. The CDR3 runs 14 residues. Treatment defined: preoperative locoregional IRX-2 cytokine immunotherapy. This phase Ib study tested locoregional IRX-2 cytokine immunotherapy given before surgery. Material: lymph node tissue, obtained after IRX-2 immunotherapy. The V call is TRBV25-1, the J call TRBJ2-2; 8 bases map to TRBD1. The TCR comes from a human donor with breast cancer. CDR3 region: CASSGQGATGELFF. The DNA of the CDR3 is TGTGCCAGCAGTGGTCAGGGGGCCACCGGGGAGCTGTTTTTT.